This T cell receptor (beta chain) was sequenced in a study of graft-versus-host responses after intestinal transplantation. The study, taken as a whole, reports: Among recipient marrow samples, GvH clones were found; some appeared first in ileum or blood. Where graft-donor T cell macrochimerism was present, patients had high graft-versus-host to host-versus-graft clonal ratios in allografts.

CDR3 size: 16 residues. The V and J ends lost 4 bases and 1 base, in that order; junction bases with no gene match: 10. The germline gives CDR1 SGHDT, CDR2 YYEEEE. Here immunoSEQ multiplex PCR was the method, and the copy in TCRdb shows in-frame clones only, minus some. The data contain 90,000 to 130,000 clones, 85% to 95% of them singletons. In the case of this clone: Its antigen remains unknown.

The receptor comes from a human donor who was the organ donor for an intestinal transplant. Specimen: unstimulated CD8+ T cells sorted from spleen or lymph node cells, collected before transplant. J is TRBJ2-7 and V is TRBV5-6; 8 nucleotides align to TRBD1. The CDR3 DNA reads TGTGCCAGCAGCGGCTGGACAGGGTGGTATTCCTACGAGCAGTACTTC. It specifies CASSGWTGWYSYEQYF.